The 28 T cell receptor beta chains presented below share a single source sample, sequenced in a study of T cells in Graves' hyperthyroidism and ophthalmopathy. The TCR beta CDR3 regions underwent amplification using RNA transcripts as the source. Initially, a first-round RT-PCR of the TCR CDR3 employed the HTBI primer set. Each CDR3 protein gets one entry after TCRdb re-called the multiplex PCR reads with MiXCR. The profile shows a few hundred thousand distinct CDR3 sequences, roughly an eighth of them singletons. The sample comprised blood. These TCRs come from a woman under 30 with Graves' hyperthyroidism.

This clonotype was seen repeatedly, ten times or more. The chain recombines TRBV5-5 with TRBJ2-1, with D tentatively TRBD2 (6 bases). The ends were cut back, 2 bases at V and 14 bases at J, with 14 bases in the middle. The V gene's germline CDR1 is SGHKS and CDR2 YYEKEE (reference sequence). CDR3 length equals 12 residues. The chain's CDR3 is CASSFGTFVEFF. CDR3 nucleotide sequence: TGTGCCAGCAGCTTCGGGACTTTCGTGGAGTTCTTC.

This clonotype was counted ten times or more. The V gene is TRBV2, the J gene TRBJ1-1, with D possibly TRBD1 on 5 matching bases. The CDR3 totals 12 residues. Trimming pared 7 bases from V and 11 bases from J, leaving 17 bases between. CDR1 is SNHLY, CDR2 FYNNEI, per germline. The CDR3 sequence is CASTGDVRLAFF. CDR3 DNA sequence: TGTGCCAGCACGGGGGACGTGAGATTGGCTTTCTTT.

This clonotype was detected many times. The chain links TRBV2 to TRBJ1-5, with D perhaps TRBD1 (6 bases). With 6 bases removed from V and 0 bases from J, the gap between germline ends came to 12 bases. CDR3 size: 15 residues. Germline-derived CDR1 and CDR2 are SNHLY and FYNNEI. The DNA of the CDR3 is TGTGCCAGCAGCGTAAACAGGGTTAGCAATCAGCCCCAGCATTTT. As protein: CASSVNRVSNQPQHF.

This clonotype was seen repeatedly, ten times or more. CDR3 sequence: CASTSVRVAGGNEQFF. CDR3 DNA sequence: TGTGCCAGCACCTCAGTTCGAGTAGCGGGTGGGAATGAGCAGTTCTTC. The chain links TRBV27 to TRBJ2-1; 7 bases are a match to TRBD2. CDR1 is MNHEY, CDR2 SMNVEV, per germline (reference sequence). V shed 7 bases and J 7 bases; nucleotides not matched to a gene: 16. This CDR3 spans 16 amino acids.

The table lists this clonotype with many counts. V usage is TRBV12-3 or TRBV12-4 and J usage is TRBJ1-1, with 7 bases aligning to TRBD1. Germline trimming cut 5 bases from V and 3 bases from J; bases unmatched to any gene: 9. This CDR3 is built from 15 residues. CDR3 coding DNA: TGTGCCAGCAGTCAACACGTAACAGGGGACACTGAAGCTTTCTTT. Its translation: CASSQHVTGDTEAFF.

This clonotype was seen at least ten times. The V gene is TRBV2, the J gene TRBJ1-3; D uncertain. The CDR3 runs to 14 residues. The V gene's germline CDR1 is SNHLY and CDR2 FYNNEI. V lost 4 bases, J lost 4 bases, and 11 bases lay in between. The CDR3 region is CASSVQNLGNTIYF. In DNA form, the CDR3 reads TGTGCCAGCAGTGTACAGAACCTGGGAAACACCATATATTTT.

The J gene is TRBJ2-3, the V gene TRBV19, with 10 bases fitting TRBD2. The CDR3 has 19 residues. Trimming took 1 base from V and 2 from J; bases not matched to a gene: 12. The germline V gene has CDR1 LNHDA and CDR2 SQIVND (reference sequence). Here the CDR3 DNA reads TGTGCCAGTAGTATAGGGGGGCTAGCGGGAGTGACAAACACAGATACGCAGTATTTT. Its protein product is CASSIGGLAGVTNTDTQYF.

This clonotype was seen repeatedly, ten times or more. The chain is built from TRBV7-8 and TRBJ1-1; D is unclear. This CDR3 contains 14 residues. Germline V gene sequence: CDR1 SGHVS, CDR2 FQNEAQ. V was trimmed by 3 bases and J by 1 base, leaving 9 bases between them. The chain's CDR3 is CASSFRLGNTEAFF. Written as DNA, the CDR3 is TGTGCCAGCAGCTTCCGGTTGGGGAACACTGAAGCTTTCTTT.

This clonotype has a count of ten or more. The CDR3 bases are TGTGCCAGCAGGTCCACTTTAGCGGGCGGCACAGATACGCAGTATTTT. It yields the protein CASRSTLAGGTDTQYF. The chain recombines TRBV6-1 with TRBJ2-3; 7 bases map to TRBD2. Unmatched junction bases numbered 10, after V lost 6 bases and J lost 1 base. Germline V CDR1 and CDR2: MNHNS, SASEGT. This CDR3 contains 16 residues.

This clonotype was found a few times. The chain combines TRBV20-1 with TRBJ1-1, with no clear D. Between the trimmed V and J ends, which lost 2 bases and 6 bases, there was a span of 16 bases. From germline, CDR1 is DFQATT and CDR2 SNEGSKA (reference sequence). The CDR3 runs to 14 residues. The CDR3 spells CSARFSRGRSEAFF. CDR3 DNA sequence: TGCAGTGCTAGATTCAGTAGAGGAAGATCTGAAGCTTTCTTT.

This clonotype was counted ten times or more. The chain is built from TRBV10-1 and TRBJ2-5; TRBD1 might be the D (5 bases). The CDR3 runs 13 residues. V dropped 6 bases and J dropped 1 base, with 9 bases sitting between them. Germline V gene data show CDR1 as WNHNN and CDR2 as SYGVQD (reference sequence). The CDR3 DNA sequence: TGCGCCAGCAGCCTAGACAGCCAAGAGACCCAGTACTTC. Amino acids: CASSLDSQETQYF.

In this sample, this clonotype turned up many times. The chain recombines TRBV30 with TRBJ2-7, with 9 bases lining up with TRBD2. The germline gives CDR1 GTSNPN, CDR2 SVGIG (reference sequence). V lost 3 bases to trimming and J lost 3 bases; unmatched junction nucleotides: 9. CDR3 length equals 15 residues. The CDR3 sequence is CAWSKGTSRLYEQYF. The CDR3, as DNA: TGTGCCTGGAGCAAAGGGACTAGCCGACTCTACGAGCAGTACTTC.

This clonotype was counted many times. V usage is TRBV7-2 and J usage is TRBJ2-7; TRBD2 matches at 11 bases. V was clipped by 2 bases and J by 6 bases; unmatched bases: 6. CDR1 SGHTA and CDR2 FQGNSA come from the germline V gene. The CDR3 length is 15 residues. The chain's CDR3 is CASSLRLAGGSEQYF. DNA for the CDR3: TGTGCCAGCAGCTTAAGGCTAGCGGGAGGAAGCGAGCAGTACTTC. The full variable domain, in which reference TRBV7-2 and TRBJ2-7 provide the parts outside the CDR3, is GAGVSQSPSNKVTEKGKDVELRCDPISGHTALYWYRQSLGQGLEFLIYFQGNSAPDKSGLPSDRFSAERTGGSVSTLTIQRTQQEDSAVYLCASSLRLAGGSEQYFGPGTRLTVT.

The rearrangement links TRBV6-1 to TRBJ1-5; 9 bases match TRBD1. CDR1 and CDR2 from the germline V gene are MNHNS and SASEGT. The CDR3 spans 15 residues. With 0 bases clipped from V and 6 bases from J, the junction kept 3 bases outside the gene matches. The CDR3 loop is CASSEAGQGGQPQHF. Here the CDR3 DNA reads TGTGCCAGCAGTGAAGCGGGACAGGGTGGTCAGCCCCAGCATTTT.

This clonotype was recorded at least ten times. The rearrangement uses TRBV6-1 and TRBJ1-2, with 8 bases that match TRBD1. Germline V gene lookup returns CDR1 MNHNS and CDR2 SASEGT. Trimming took 6 bases from V and 0 from J; bases not matched to a gene: 15. The CDR3 consists of 18 residues. The CDR3 reads CASSSLPGQGGANYGYTF. In nucleotides, the CDR3 is TGTGCCAGCAGCTCACTACCCGGACAGGGTGGGGCTAACTATGGCTACACCTTC.

The chain is built from TRBV6-1 and TRBJ2-7; D gene uncertain. V was trimmed by 7 bases and J by 0 bases, leaving 7 bases between them. This CDR3 is built from 12 residues. Germline CDR1 and CDR2: MNHNS and SASEGT. CDR3 region: CASTPTSYEQYF. As DNA, the CDR3 is TGTGCCAGCACGCCCACCTCCTACGAGCAGTACTTC.

This clonotype was detected ten times or more. The genes are TRBV9 and TRBJ2-7, with TRBD2 matching 7 bases. Germline lookup yields CDR1 SGDLS and CDR2 YYNGEE. V gave up 3 bases and J gave up 7 bases; unmatched junction bases: 10. The CDR3 runs to 14 residues. The CDR3 loop reads CASSAMELAREQYF. DNA of the CDR3: TGTGCCAGCAGCGCCATGGAACTAGCGAGGGAGCAGTACTTC.

The V and J genes are TRBV11-2 and TRBJ2-3; D is ambiguous. The germline CDR1 and CDR2 sequences are SGHAT and FQNNGV. The CDR3 extends over 11 amino acids. V lost 7 bases, J lost 7 bases, and 9 bases lay in between. CDR3 in DNA: TGTGCCAGCACCTTCTTGAATACGCAGTATTTT. The encoded protein is CASTFLNTQYF. Drawing the rest from reference TRBV11-2 and TRBJ2-3, the complete variable domain is EAGVAQSPRYKIIEKRQSVAFWCNPISGHATLYWYQQILGQGPKLLIQFQNNGVVDDSQLPKDRFSAERLKGVDSTLKIQPAKLEDSAVYLCASTFLNTQYFGPGTRLTVL.

This clonotype came up a few times. The chain employs TRBV29-1 and TRBJ1-1; possible D gene TRBD1, 5 bases. This CDR3 has 13 amino acids. V was pared by 6 bases and J by 5 bases, with 16 bases between. The germline CDR1 and CDR2 sequences are SQVTM and ANQGSEA. This chain's CDR3 is CSVTPGGGTEAFF. As DNA, the CDR3 is TGCAGCGTAACCCCTGGGGGGGGGACTGAAGCTTTCTTT.

This clonotype was observed at least ten times. The chain couples TRBV7-3 to TRBJ2-2; perhaps TRBD2 as D (5 bases). Germline assignment: CDR1 SGHTA and CDR2 FQGTGA. V was clipped by 6 bases and J by 4 bases, with 18 bases between them. This CDR3 is 16 amino acids long. CDR3 nucleotide sequence: TGTGCCAGCAGGAAGCCGGGTCTAGAGGGCACCGGGGAGCTGTTTTTT. Residues: CASRKPGLEGTGELFF.

This clonotype was detected a few times. This chain connects TRBV29-1 to TRBJ2-7, with 7 positions matching TRBD1. This CDR3 comprises 13 residues. Germline V gene data show CDR1 as SQVTM and CDR2 as ANQGSEA. The V and J ends lost 7 bases and 4 bases, in that order; junction bases with no gene match: 10. CDR3 residues: CSALDRAEYEQYF. The CDR3 DNA follows: TGCAGCGCCCTAGACAGGGCTGAGTACGAGCAGTACTTC.

This rearrangement joins TRBV2 to TRBJ1-2; the match to TRBD1 covers 9 bases. This CDR3 has 14 residues. V shed 6 bases, J shed 4 bases, and the junction held 6 bases outside the gene matches. CDR1 is SNHLY, CDR2 FYNNEI, per germline. The CDR3 is CASRGTGMAYGYTF. In DNA, the CDR3 is TGTGCCAGCAGGGGGACAGGGATGGCCTATGGCTACACCTTC.

This clonotype was seen repeatedly, ten times or more. The chain is built from TRBV12-5 and TRBJ2-1; D not resolved. This CDR3 region has 17 residues. Trimming shortened V by 0 bases and J by 1 base, and 13 bases separated the two germline ends. Germline V CDR1 and CDR2: LGHNT, FRNRAP. As DNA, the CDR3 is TGTGCTAGTGGTTTGGTAGGTTTGGGTATTTCCTACAATGAGCAGTTCTTC. Its protein product is CASGLVGLGISYNEQFF.

The CDR3 loop is CASSQDLSWNSGNTIYF. For the CDR3, the DNA is TGTGCCAGCAGCCAAGATCTTTCCTGGAACTCTGGAAACACCATATATTTT. The chain employs TRBV14 and TRBJ1-3; D not resolved. V shed 0 bases and J shed 0 bases, with 12 bases lying between them. Looked up from germline, CDR1 is SGHDN and CDR2 is FVKESK. This CDR3 spans 17 amino acids. The full variable domain, in which reference TRBV14 and TRBJ1-3 provide the parts outside the CDR3, is EAGVTQFPSHSVIEKGQTVTLRCDPISGHDNLYWYRRVMGKEIKFLLHFVKESKQDESGMPNNRFLAERTGGTYSTLKVQPAELEDSGVYFCASSQDLSWNSGNTIYFGEGSWLTVV.

About this clonotype itself: At one of its ends the junction is not consistent with the germline gene, which may arise from a read error. The genes are TRBV6-5 and TRBJ2-1; no clear D. CDR1 and CDR2 (germline): MNHEY, SVGAGI. The CDR3 is 11 amino acids. The CDR3 protein is CVSSFDNEQFF. The DNA of the CDR3 is TGTGTCAGCAGTTTCGACAATGAGCAGTTCTTC.

At least ten counts were recorded for this clonotype. V is TRBV20-1 and J is TRBJ2-1; weak D call: TRBD2 (5 bases). V was pared by 2 bases and J by 4 bases, with 9 bases between. CDR1 is DFQATT and CDR2 is SNEGSKA in the germline V gene (reference sequence). The CDR3 consists of 13 residues. CDR3 bases: TGCAGTGCTAGAATGGAGGTTTACAATGAGCAGTTCTTC. Translated, it gives CSARMEVYNEQFF.

This clonotype has at least ten counts. The rearrangement links TRBV13 to TRBJ2-1; TRBD2 aligns across 8 bases. In germline, CDR1 is PRHDT, CDR2 FYEKMQ (reference sequence). This CDR3 is built from 17 residues. V dropped 3 bases and J dropped 9; count of bases not matched to a gene: 16. The CDR3 loop reads CASSLYSQSGSGREQFF. The CDR3, as DNA: TGTGCCAGCAGCTTGTATTCTCAAAGCGGGAGTGGGCGTGAGCAGTTCTTC.

This clonotype was recorded a few times. V usage is TRBV13 and J usage is TRBJ2-1, with a tentative D call TRBD2 (7 bases). V was trimmed by 2 bases and J by 8 bases, leaving 10 bases between them. The CDR3 spans 13 residues. The V gene's germline CDR1 is PRHDT and CDR2 FYEKMQ (reference sequence). CDR3 sequence reads: CASSLRGGDEQFF. Written as DNA, the CDR3 is TGTGCCAGCAGCTTAAGGGGGGGGGATGAGCAGTTCTTC. Drawing the rest from reference TRBV13 and TRBJ2-1, the complete variable domain is AAGVIQSPRHLIKEKRETATLKCYPIPRHDTVYWYQQGPGQDPQFLISFYEKMQSDKGSIPDRFSAQQFSDYHSELNMSSLELGDSALYFCASSLRGGDEQFFGPGTRLTVL.